This T cell receptor beta chain was sequenced for a study of shared clonotypes between healthy human individuals. The protocol was immunoSEQ multiplex PCR, while the TCRdb copy is restricted to in-frame clones and leaves out a portion. The top ten clones hold 0.36% of a sample with fewer than 2.5 million clones, 80% to 95% of them seen once. With regard to this clone: Its antigen is still unknown.

Findings and limits, study-wide: Naive CD4 clonotypes overlapped across a handful of donors at 4.5% to 5.5%.

The CDR3 is 13 residues long. V shed 9 bases and J shed 8 bases, with 16 bases lying between them. Germline V gives CDR1 MNHEY, CDR2 SMNVEV (reference sequence). This receptor was taken from a man between 18 and 29 years old in good health. Some clones in this sample may be carry-over from other donors' samples. Source material: naive CD4+ T cells from PBMCs. As for subset: CD45RA+ positively selected. The V call is TRBV27, the J call TRBJ1-4; D is ambiguous. The CDR3 sequence is CASSLGWGEKLFF. CDR3 in DNA: TGTGCCAGTTCTTTGGGTTGGGGAGAAAAACTGTTTTTT.